This TCR beta chain was identified in a study of OX40 agonist ivuxolimab in advanced cancers. Study-wide background: Eligibility admitted prior anti-PD-1, anti-PD-L1 or anti-CTLA-4 therapy; 40% to 50% had some. Study-wide results and caveats: Some nonresponders additionally presented with little normalized T-cell clonal expansion. Within 6 weeks, CD4+ and CD8+ blood T cells expanded clonally at 0.1 to 3.0 mg/kg.

Autoimmune disease history or systemic immunosuppression meant exclusion. Generated by immunoSEQ multiplex PCR, the TCRdb table keeps only in-frame clones and is missing some. The sample consists of fewer than 45,000 clones, 89% of them appearing once. Deletions cut 5 bases from V and 5 bases from J, with 15 bases between. The germline V gene has CDR1 SSHAT and CDR2 FNYEAQ (reference sequence). This CDR3 region has 14 residues. As concerns this clone: Its antigen is unidentified.

V is TRBV7-7 and J is TRBJ2-5; D could derive from TRBD1 or TRBD2 (5 bases each). The TCR originated in an adult with an advanced solid tumor such as melanoma, head and neck, liver or kidney cancer. The sample was CD4+ or CD8+ T cells sorted from blood, taken in a trial of the OX40 agonist ivuxolimab. CDR3 region: CASSPGPGRETQYF. CDR3 bases: TGTGCCAGCAGCCCGGGGCCGGGGCGGGAGACCCAGTACTTC.